The clone carrying this T cell receptor (beta chain) was counted many times. Its antigen remains unknown. The source of the sample is a study of metastatic and nonmetastatic thyroid tumors. Study-wide findings and caveats: The reported finding was significantly higher TCR beta diversity in malignant thyroid tumors relative to benign nodules, in blood and tumor.

Every patient was untreated before thyroid surgery. Per the authors' pipeline: What underpinned the distant-metastasis classifier for papillary thyroid cancer was the set of CDR3 differences across clinicopathological groups. Through MiXCR, TCRdb re-clonotyped the PCR reads. Here the V and J calls rest on TCRdb's processing, not on the authors' analysis. Counted here are approximately 40,000 clones, roughly 10% occurring once; the ten biggest clones make up roughly 25%. The CDR3 totals 13 residues. The V gene lost 6 bases and the J gene lost 4 bases, with 10 bases spanning the gap. CDR1 is SEHNR and CDR2 is FQNEAQ in the germline V gene (reference sequence).

This rearrangement joins TRBV7-9 to TRBJ1-5, with D possibly matching TRBD1 (5 bases). The clonotype was recovered from a female donor with papillary thyroid cancer or a benign thyroid nodule (not recorded which). Some clones in this sample may be carry-over from other donors' samples. Sequenced material: blood. The CDR3 is CASSLGVNQPQHF. CDR3 in DNA: TGTGCCAGCAGTTTGGGGGTTAATCAGCCCCAGCATTTT.